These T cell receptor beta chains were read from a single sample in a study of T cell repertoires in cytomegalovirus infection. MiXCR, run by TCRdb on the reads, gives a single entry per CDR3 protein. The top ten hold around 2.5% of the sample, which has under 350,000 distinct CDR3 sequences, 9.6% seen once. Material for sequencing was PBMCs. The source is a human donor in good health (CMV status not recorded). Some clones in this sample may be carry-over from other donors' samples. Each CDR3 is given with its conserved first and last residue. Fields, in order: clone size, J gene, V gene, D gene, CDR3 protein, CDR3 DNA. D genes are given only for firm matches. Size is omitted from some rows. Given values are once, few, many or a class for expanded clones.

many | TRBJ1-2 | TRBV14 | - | CASSQQGIRRRRDGYTF | TGTGCCAGCAGCCAACAGGGGATTAGGAGACGTAGGGATGGCTACACCTTC
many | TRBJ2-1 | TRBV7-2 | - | CASSLKGVASYNEQFF | TGTGCCAGCAGCTTAAAAGGGGTAGCCTCCTACAATGAGCAGTTCTTC
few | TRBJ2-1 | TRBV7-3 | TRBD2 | CASSSLSGVEQFF | TGTGCCAGCAGCTCCCTAAGCGGGGTCGAGCAGTTCTTC
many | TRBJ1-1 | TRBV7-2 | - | CASSVRGRVETEAFF | TGTGCCAGCAGCGTCAGGGGACGCGTCGAAACTGAAGCTTTCTTT
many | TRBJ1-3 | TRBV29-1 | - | CSVGQASSGNTIYF | TGCAGCGTTGGACAGGCGAGCTCTGGAAACACCATATATTTT
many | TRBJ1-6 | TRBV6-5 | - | CASSYTGQWILNRNSPLHF | TGTGCCAGCAGTTATACCGGACAGTGGATCCTCAACCGAAATTCACCCCTCCACTTT
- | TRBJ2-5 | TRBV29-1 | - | CSVSGGEWETQYF | TGCAGCGTTTCCGGGGGCGAGTGGGAGACCCAGTACTTC
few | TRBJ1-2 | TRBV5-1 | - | CASSLESRGSLYGYTF | TGCGCCAGCAGCTTGGAATCGAGGGGCAGTCTCTATGGCTACACCTTC
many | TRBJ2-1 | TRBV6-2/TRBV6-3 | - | CASSYSGGAEQFF | TGTGCCAGCAGTTACTCGGGGGGGGCGGAGCAGTTCTTC
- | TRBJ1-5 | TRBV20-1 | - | CSASLTGNQPQHF | TGCAGTGCTAGTTTAACAGGAAATCAGCCCCAGCATTTT
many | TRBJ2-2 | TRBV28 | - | CASSPPGENTGELFF | TGTGCCAGCAGTCCACCGGGGGAGAACACCGGGGAGCTGTTTTTT
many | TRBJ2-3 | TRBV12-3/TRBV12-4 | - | CASSLGGPRTDTQYF | TGTGCCAGCAGTTTAGGGGGGCCTCGCACAGATACGCAGTATTTT
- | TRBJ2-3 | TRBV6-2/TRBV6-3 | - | CASSRTGLNTDTQYF | TGTGCCAGCAGTCGGACCGGACTAAACACAGATACGCAGTATTTT
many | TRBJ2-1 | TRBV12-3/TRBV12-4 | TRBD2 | CASSLAVGAAGGLNEQFF | TGTGCCAGCAGTTTAGCGGTGGGAGCAGCGGGGGGGCTTAATGAGCAGTTCTTC
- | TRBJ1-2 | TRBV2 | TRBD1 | CACSGKQGTIYGHTF | TGTGCCTGCAGCGGAAAACAGGGGACTATCTATGGCCACACCTTC
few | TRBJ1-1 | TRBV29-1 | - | CSVHDSEAFF | TGCAGCGTACACGACAGTGAAGCTTTCTTT
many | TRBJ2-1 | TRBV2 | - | CASSLGGAGVYEQFF | TGTGCCAGCAGCCTCGGGGGAGCAGGAGTTTATGAGCAGTTCTTC
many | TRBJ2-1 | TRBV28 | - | CASFGAGRLGNEQFF | TGTGCCAGCTTCGGAGCGGGCAGGCTCGGAAATGAGCAGTTCTTC
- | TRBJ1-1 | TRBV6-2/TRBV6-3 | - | CASSSPDRPNTEAFF | TGTGCCAGCAGTTCCCCCGACAGACCGAACACTGAAGCTTTCTTT
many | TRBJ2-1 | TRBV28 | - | CASSGKGGLLRDEQFF | TGTGCCAGCAGTGGGAAGGGTGGGCTTTTGCGCGATGAGCAGTTCTTC
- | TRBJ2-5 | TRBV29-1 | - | CSVGQGKGVGETQYF | TGCAGCGTTGGTCAGGGGAAGGGGGTTGGAGAGACCCAGTACTTC
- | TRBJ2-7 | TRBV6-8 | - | CASSDGVEQYF | TGTGCCAGCAGTGACGGCGTAGAGCAGTACTTC
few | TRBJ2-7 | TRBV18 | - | CASSPTGEQYF | TGTGCCAGCTCACCAACGGGCGAGCAGTACTTC
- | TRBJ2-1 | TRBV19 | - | CASSIGHLYHEQFF | TGTGCCAGTAGTATCGGACACCTTTATCATGAGCAGTTCTTC
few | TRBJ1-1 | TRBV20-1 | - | CSARIWSGVNTEAFF | TGCAGTGCTAGAATTTGGTCAGGGGTTAACACTGAAGCTTTCTTT
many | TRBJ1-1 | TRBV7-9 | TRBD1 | CASSLQGLESEAFF | TGTGCCAGCAGCCTACAGGGGCTGGAGTCTGAAGCTTTCTTT
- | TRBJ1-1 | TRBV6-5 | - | CASSYSQVMNTEAFF | TGTGCCAGCAGTTACTCTCAGGTGATGAACACTGAAGCTTTCTTT
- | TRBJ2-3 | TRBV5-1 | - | CASSSSGEYDTQYF | TGCGCCAGCAGCTCGTCAGGCGAGTATGATACGCAGTATTTT
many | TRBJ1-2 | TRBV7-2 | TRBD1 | CASSPGSSRGRPGYGYTF | TGTGCCAGCAGCCCTGGGTCGAGCAGGGGGCGCCCCGGCTATGGCTACACCTTC
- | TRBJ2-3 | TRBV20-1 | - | CSARFRTVRTDTQYF | TGCAGTGCGCGATTCCGGACAGTCCGCACAGATACGCAGTATTTT
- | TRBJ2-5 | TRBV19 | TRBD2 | CASRGLAGQETQYF | TGTGCCAGTAGGGGACTAGCGGGGCAAGAGACCCAGTACTTC
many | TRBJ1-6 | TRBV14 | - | CASSQVTGSGGSPLHF | TGTGCCAGCAGCCAGGTTACAGGGTCCGGGGGTTCACCCCTCCACTTT
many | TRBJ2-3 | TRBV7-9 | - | CASSSTGSGTDTQYF | TGTGCCAGCAGTTCAACAGGGAGTGGCACAGATACGCAGTATTTT
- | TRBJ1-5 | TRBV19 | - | CASRNWGRATGGNQPQHF | TGTGCCAGTAGAAATTGGGGAAGGGCGACAGGAGGCAATCAGCCCCAGCATTTT
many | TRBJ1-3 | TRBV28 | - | CASSLWSRHTNAGNTIYF | TGTGCCAGCAGTTTATGGTCACGACATACCAACGCTGGAAACACCATATATTTT
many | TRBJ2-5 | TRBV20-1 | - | CSARDRTVQETQYF | TGCAGTGCTAGAGATAGGACAGTACAAGAGACCCAGTACTTC
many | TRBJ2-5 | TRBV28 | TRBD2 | CASSSPSGGRETQYF | TGTGCCAGCAGTTCCCCTAGCGGGGGCCGAGAGACCCAGTACTTC
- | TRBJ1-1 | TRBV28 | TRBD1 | CASTLQGASEAFF | TGTGCCAGCACCCTGCAGGGGGCGTCTGAAGCTTTCTTT
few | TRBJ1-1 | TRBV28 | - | CASSLEQVNTEAFF | TGTGCCAGCAGTTTGGAACAGGTGAACACTGAAGCTTTCTTT
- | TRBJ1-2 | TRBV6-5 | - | CASSPPTGFNYGYTF | TGTGCCAGCAGTCCCCCTACAGGATTTAACTATGGCTACACCTTC
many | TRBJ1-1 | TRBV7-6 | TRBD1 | CASSSRQGGNTEAFF | TGTGCCAGCAGCTCCCGACAGGGGGGGAACACTGAAGCTTTCTTT
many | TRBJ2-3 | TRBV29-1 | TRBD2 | CSAVDSGGKDTQYF | TGCAGCGCAGTCGATAGCGGGGGTAAAGATACGCAGTATTTT
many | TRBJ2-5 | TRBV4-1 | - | CASRLTDFQETQYF | TGCGCCAGCAGACTAACAGACTTCCAAGAGACCCAGTACTTC
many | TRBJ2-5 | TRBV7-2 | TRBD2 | CASSFSGAPEAQYF | TGTGCCAGCAGCTTTAGCGGGGCCCCCGAGGCCCAGTACTTC
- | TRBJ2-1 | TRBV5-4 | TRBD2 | CASSLGGLAGGLSYNEQFF | TGTGCCAGCAGCTTGGGTGGACTAGCGGGGGGGCTGTCCTACAATGAGCAGTTCTTC
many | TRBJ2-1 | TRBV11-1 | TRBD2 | CASSLSSGSSYNEQFF | TGTGCCAGCAGCTTATCTAGCGGATCCTCCTACAATGAGCAGTTCTTC
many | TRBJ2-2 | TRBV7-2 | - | CASSPLPYNTGELFF | TGTGCCAGCAGCCCCCTCCCGTACAACACCGGGGAGCTGTTTTTT